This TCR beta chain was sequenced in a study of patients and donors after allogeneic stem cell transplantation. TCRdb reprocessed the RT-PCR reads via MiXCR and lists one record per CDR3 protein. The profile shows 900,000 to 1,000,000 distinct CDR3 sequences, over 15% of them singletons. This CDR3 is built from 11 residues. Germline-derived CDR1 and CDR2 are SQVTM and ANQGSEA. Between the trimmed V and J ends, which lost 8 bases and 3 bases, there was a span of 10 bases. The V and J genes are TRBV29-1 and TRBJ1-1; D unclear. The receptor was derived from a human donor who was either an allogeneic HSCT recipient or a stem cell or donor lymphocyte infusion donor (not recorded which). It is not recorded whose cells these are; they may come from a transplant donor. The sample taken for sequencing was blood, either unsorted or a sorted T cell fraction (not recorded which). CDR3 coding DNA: TGCAGCCACGCCAAGTACACTGAAGCTTTCTTT. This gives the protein CSHAKYTEAFF.